The source of this T cell receptor (beta chain) is a study of Tregs in tolerant kidney transplant recipients. Study observations and caveats: In tolerant patients, donor-specific Tregs outgrew total Tregs, suggesting antigen-driven expansion. Expanding Tregs on activated donor B cells appeared to best identify donor-specific TCRbeta clones. Nucleotide sequences could not be compared across some patients' samples due to primer changes.

V dropped 2 bases and J dropped 6 bases, with 8 bases sitting between them. Germline V CDR1 and CDR2: MNHNS, SASEGT. The CDR3 extends over 12 amino acids. For this clone: As yet, its antigen is unknown.

Mixed chimerism was transient after nonmyeloablative marrow transplants from related graft donors. Thawed PBMCs were FACS-sorted into unstimulated CD4+CD25+CD127- regulatory T cells, CD4+CD25- non-regulatory cells, CD4 and CD8 cells. Only in-frame clones appear in the TCRdb table, and some are missing; sequencing was by immunoSEQ multiplex PCR. The data contain fewer than 95,000 clones, 90% to 95% of them seen just once; the ten biggest clones take up 1.6%. This sequence originates from a human patient who received a combined kidney and bone marrow transplant. Among the T cells, some may be from the graft donor. The sample was CD4+ T cells from blood (PBMCs), taken 12 months after the transplant. The chain has TRBV6-1 and TRBJ2-7, with D unresolved. CDR3 bases: TGTGCCAGCAGTGAACGTCGTTTCGAGCAGTACTTC. Protein sequence: CASSERRFEQYF.